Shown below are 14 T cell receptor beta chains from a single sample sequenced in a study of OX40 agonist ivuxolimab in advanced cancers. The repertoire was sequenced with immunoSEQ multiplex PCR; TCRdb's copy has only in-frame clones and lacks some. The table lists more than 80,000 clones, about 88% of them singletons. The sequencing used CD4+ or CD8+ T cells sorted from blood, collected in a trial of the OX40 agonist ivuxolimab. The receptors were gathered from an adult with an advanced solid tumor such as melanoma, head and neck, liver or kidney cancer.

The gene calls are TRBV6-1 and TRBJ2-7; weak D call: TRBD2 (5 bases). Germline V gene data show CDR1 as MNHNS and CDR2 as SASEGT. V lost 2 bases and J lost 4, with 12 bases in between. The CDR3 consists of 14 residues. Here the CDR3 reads CASSELSGPYEQYF. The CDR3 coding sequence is TGTGCCAGCAGTGAACTCAGCGGACCGTACGAGCAGTACTTC.

CDR3 in DNA: TGTGCCAGCAGCATACGGACAGGGATCTCTGGAAACACCATATATTTT. Translation gives CASSIRTGISGNTIYF. The chain couples TRBV9 to TRBJ1-3, with 8 bases matching TRBD1. The germline V gene has CDR1 SGDLS and CDR2 YYNGEE. The CDR3 spans 16 residues. The V and J ends lost 4 bases and 0 bases, in that order; junction bases with no gene match: 6.

CDR3 protein: CASSSIQETQYF. CDR3 nucleotide sequence: TGTGCCAGCTCGTCAATCCAAGAGACCCAGTACTTC. The rearrangement joins TRBV18 to TRBJ2-5, with no clear D. Germline-derived CDR1 and CDR2 are KGHSH and LQKENI. Trimming pared 6 bases from V and 1 base from J, leaving 6 bases between. This CDR3 has 12 amino acids. Together with reference TRBV18 and TRBJ2-5, the CDR3 gives the full variable domain: NAGVMQNPRHLVRRRGQEARLRCSPMKGHSHVYWYRQLPEEGLKFMVYLQKENIIDESGMPKERFSAEFPKEGPSILRIQQVVRGDSAAYFCASSSIQETQYFGPGTRLLVL.

In DNA form, the CDR3 reads TGTGCCAGCAGTTACCTAGCGGGAGGTTCCCCGGGGATTCAGTACTTC. Its translation is CASSYLAGGSPGIQYF. The rearrangement joins TRBV6-5 to TRBJ2-4, with 11 bases fitting TRBD2. The V segment lost 2 bases and the J segment 10 bases; nucleotides outside the gene matches: 10. CDR1 and CDR2 from the germline V gene are MNHEY and SVGAGI. The CDR3 has 16 residues.

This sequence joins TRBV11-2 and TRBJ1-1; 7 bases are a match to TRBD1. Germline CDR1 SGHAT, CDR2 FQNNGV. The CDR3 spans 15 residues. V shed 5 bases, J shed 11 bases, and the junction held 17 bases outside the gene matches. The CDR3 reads CASSLAVEGAGAAFF. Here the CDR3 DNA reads TGTGCCAGCAGCCTTGCGGTTGAGGGGGCGGGTGCGGCTTTCTTT.

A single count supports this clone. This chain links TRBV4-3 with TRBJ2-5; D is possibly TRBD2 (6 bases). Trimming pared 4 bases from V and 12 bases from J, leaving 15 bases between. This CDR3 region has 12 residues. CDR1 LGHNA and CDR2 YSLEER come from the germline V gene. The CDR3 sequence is CASSPVEWGEYF. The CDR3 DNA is TGCGCCAGCAGCCCTGTAGAGTGGGGGGAGTACTTC.

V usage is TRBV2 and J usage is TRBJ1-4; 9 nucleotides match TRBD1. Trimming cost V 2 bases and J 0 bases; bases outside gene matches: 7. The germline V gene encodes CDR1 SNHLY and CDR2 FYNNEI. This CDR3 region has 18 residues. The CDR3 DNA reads TGTGCCAGCAGTGAAAATTCGGGACAGGGTGCAACTAATGAAAAACTGTTTTTT. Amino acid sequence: CASSENSGQGATNEKLFF. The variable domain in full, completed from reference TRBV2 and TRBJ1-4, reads EPEVTQTPSHQVTQMGQEVILRCVPISNHLYFYWYRQILGQKVEFLVSFYNNEISEKSEIFDDQFSVERPDGSNFTLKIRSTKLEDSAMYFCASSENSGQGATNEKLFFGSGTQLSVL.

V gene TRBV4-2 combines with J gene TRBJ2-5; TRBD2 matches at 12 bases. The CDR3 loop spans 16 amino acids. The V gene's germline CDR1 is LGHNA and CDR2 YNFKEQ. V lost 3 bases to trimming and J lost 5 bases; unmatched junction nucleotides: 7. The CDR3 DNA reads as TGTGCCAGCAGCCATCTGACTAGCGGGAGTCGTGAGACCCAGTACTTC. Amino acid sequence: CASSHLTSGSRETQYF.

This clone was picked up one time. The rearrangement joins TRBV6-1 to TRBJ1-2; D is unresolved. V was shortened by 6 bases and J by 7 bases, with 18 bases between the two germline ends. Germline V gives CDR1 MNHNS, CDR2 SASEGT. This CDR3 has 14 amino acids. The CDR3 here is CASSAQQGRSGYTF. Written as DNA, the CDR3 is TGTGCCAGCAGCGCGCAACAAGGGCGGAGTGGCTACACCTTC.

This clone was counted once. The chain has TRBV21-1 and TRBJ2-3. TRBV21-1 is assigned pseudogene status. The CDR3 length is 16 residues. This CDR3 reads CASSKLGGGNTDTQYF. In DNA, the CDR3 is TGTGCCAGCAGCAAATTAGGGGGAGGAAACACAGATACGCAGTATTTT.

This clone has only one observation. For the CDR3, the DNA is TGTGCCAGCCTCTCGCGAGGAAACACCATATATTTT. It yields the protein CASLSRGNTIYF. The chain couples TRBV27 to TRBJ1-3; D gene uncertain. Germline V CDR1 and CDR2: MNHEY, SMNVEV (reference sequence). The V and J ends lost 8 bases and 4 bases respectively, with 9 bases between them. The CDR3 contains 12 residues.

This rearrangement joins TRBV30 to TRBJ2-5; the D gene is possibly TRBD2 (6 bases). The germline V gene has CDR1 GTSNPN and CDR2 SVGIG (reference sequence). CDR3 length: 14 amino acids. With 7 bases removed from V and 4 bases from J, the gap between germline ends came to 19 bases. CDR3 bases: TGTGCCTCTCTCCCAGGCGGGGCCGGAGAGACCCAGTACTTC. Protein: CASLPGGAGETQYF.

CDR3 residues: CASSLYGDTGELFF. The DNA for the CDR3 is TGTGCCAGCAGCTTATACGGGGACACCGGGGAGCTGTTTTTT. The rearrangement uses TRBV11-3 and TRBJ2-2, with a tentative D call TRBD2 (5 bases). V was pared by 2 bases and J by 3 bases, with 7 bases between. CDR3 length equals 14 residues. CDR1 and CDR2 from the germline V gene are SGHNT and YENEEA.

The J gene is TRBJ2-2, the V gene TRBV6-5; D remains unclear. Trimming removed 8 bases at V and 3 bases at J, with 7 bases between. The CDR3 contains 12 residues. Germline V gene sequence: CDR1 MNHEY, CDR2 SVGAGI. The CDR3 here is CASVSYTGELFF. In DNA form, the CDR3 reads TGTGCCAGCGTATCCTACACCGGGGAGCTGTTTTTT.